In this sample, the clone carrying this T cell receptor (beta chain) turned up once. Libraries were prepared by immunoSEQ multiplex PCR; TCRdb keeps only in-frame clonotypes and omits some of them. The data hold 2.3 million or so clones, with roughly 93% observed a single time. The data originate from a study of shared clonotypes between healthy human individuals. The sample was naive CD4+ T cells from PBMCs. Subset indicated: CD45RA+ positively selected. This TCR came from a man aged 18 to 35 in good health. Some clones in this sample may be carry-over from other donors' samples.

CDR3 protein: CASRGTGLNEKLFF. DNA of the CDR3: TGTGCCAGCAGGGGGACAGGACTGAATGAAAAACTGTTTTTT. The genes are TRBV27 and TRBJ1-4; 8 nucleotides align to TRBD1. Germline trimming cut 6 bases from V and 5 bases from J; bases unmatched to any gene: 5. Germline V gene lookup returns CDR1 MNHEY and CDR2 SMNVEV (reference sequence). The CDR3 contains 14 residues. The full variable domain, rest sourced from reference TRBV27 and TRBJ1-4, is EAQVTQNPRYLITVTGKKLTVTCSQNMNHEYMSWYRQDPGLGLRQIYYSMNVEVTDKGDVPEGYKVSRKEKRNFPLILESPSPNQTSLYFCASRGTGLNEKLFFGSGTQLSVL.